These T cell receptor beta chains were read from a single sample in a study of cytomegalovirus exposure and HLA in healthy donors. The assay was immunoSEQ multiplex PCR, and TCRdb's table has in-frame clones only and misses some. The table lists roughly 6,900 clones, 45% to 60% of them singletons. Sequencing was carried out using PBMCs. The receptors derive from a man aged 30 to 39 in good health and CMV-seropositive. CDR3s include the opening cysteine and the closing phenylalanine or tryptophan. D genes are given only for firm matches. Not all rows give a size; the values are once, few, many and, for expanded clones, a class.

V	J	size	D	DNA	CDR3
TRBV30	TRBJ1-5	.	TRBD1	TGTGCCTGGAGGACAGGGGACCAGCCCCAGCATTTT	CAWRTGDQPQHF
TRBV10-2	TRBJ2-7	.	TRBD2	TGCGCCAGCAGTCGGACTAGCGGTAATTACGAGCAGTACTTC	CASSRTSGNYEQYF
TRBV7-2	TRBJ2-1	.	TRBD2	TGTGCCAGCAGCCCCCGGGCGGGGGGGCCTAATGAGCAGTTCTTC	CASSPRAGGPNEQFF
TRBV14	TRBJ1-1	.	.	TGTGCCAGCAGCCAAGGTCCCGGGGCTTTCTTT	CASSQGPGAFF
TRBV2	TRBJ2-3	.	TRBD2	TGTGCCAGCAGTGATGCCCGCGGACTAGCAGATACGCAGTATTTT	CASSDARGLADTQYF
TRBV9	TRBJ2-7	.	TRBD2	TGTGCCAGCAGCGGGACTAGCGGGGCGTCGCAGTACTTC	CASSGTSGASQYF
TRBV9	TRBJ1-1	few	TRBD1	TGTGCCAGCAGCGTAGTTGCAGGGGGTACTGAAGCTTTCTTT	CASSVVAGGTEAFF
TRBV6-5	TRBJ1-6	medium-sized	TRBD1	TGTGCCAGCAGATCTGACAGGGACAATTCACCCCTCCACTTT	CASRSDRDNSPLHF
TRBV10-1	TRBJ1-1	.	.	TGCGCCAGCAGTGAGTCGAGAGGAGGGGACACTGAAGCTTTCTTT	CASSESRGGDTEAFF
TRBV29-1	TRBJ2-3	.	TRBD2	TGCAGCGCACCCCTGACCGGGAGGAGCACAGATACGCAGTATTTT	CSAPLTGRSTDTQYF
TRBV4-3	TRBJ2-1	medium-sized	TRBD1	TGCGCCAGCAGCCAAGATTTGACAGGGGGGAATGAGCAGTTCTTC	CASSQDLTGGNEQFF
TRBV27	TRBJ2-7	.	.	TGTGCCAGCAGTTCCCAGGCCTACGAGCAGTACTTC	CASSSQAYEQYF
TRBV6-5	TRBJ1-3	.	.	TGTGCCAGCAGTTACGGCCATGGAAACACCATATATTTT	CASSYGHGNTIYF
TRBV9	TRBJ2-2	.	TRBD2	TGTGCCAGCAGCGTAGATCCCCACGGACTAGCGGGTGACACCGGGGAGCTGTTTTTT	CASSVDPHGLAGDTGELFF
TRBV2	TRBJ2-3	.	TRBD2	TGTGCCAGCACCACTCCGGGACTAGCGGGTGGTCCAGATACGCAGTATTTT	CASTTPGLAGGPDTQYF
TRBV25-1	TRBJ2-2	.	.	TGTGCCAGCAGTGAACAGGAATCCACCGGGGAGCTGTTTTTT	CASSEQESTGELFF
TRBV20-1	TRBJ2-3	.	.	TGCAGTGAAGGGGGCACAGATACGCAGTATTTT	CSEGGTDTQYF
TRBV6-5	TRBJ1-6	.	.	TGTGCCAGCAGTCATACAGGGAACAATTCACCCCTCCACTTT	CASSHTGNNSPLHF
TRBV7-9	TRBJ1-2	.	.	TGTGCCAGCAGCCAGACCCAGGGGTCGAATGGCTACACCTTC	CASSQTQGSNGYTF
TRBV13	TRBJ1-1	.	TRBD1	TGTGCCAGCAGCCGGGGGACAGGGGGCACTGAAGCTTTCTTT	CASSRGTGGTEAFF
TRBV5-6	TRBJ2-7	few	.	TGTGCCAGCAGCTCGATCGGGACTCAGCAGTACTTC	CASSSIGTQQYF
TRBV29-1	TRBJ1-1	few	.	TGCAGCGTCGCCGGGGGGAACACTGAAGCTTTCTTT	CSVAGGNTEAFF
TRBV11-3	TRBJ1-1	few	.	TGTGCCAGCAGCTCGAACTGGGGGGAGAACACTGAAGCTTTCTTT	CASSSNWGENTEAFF
TRBV29-1	TRBJ1-2	.	.	TGCAGCGTGGAAGACGGAGCCTATGGCTACACCTTC	CSVEDGAYGYTF